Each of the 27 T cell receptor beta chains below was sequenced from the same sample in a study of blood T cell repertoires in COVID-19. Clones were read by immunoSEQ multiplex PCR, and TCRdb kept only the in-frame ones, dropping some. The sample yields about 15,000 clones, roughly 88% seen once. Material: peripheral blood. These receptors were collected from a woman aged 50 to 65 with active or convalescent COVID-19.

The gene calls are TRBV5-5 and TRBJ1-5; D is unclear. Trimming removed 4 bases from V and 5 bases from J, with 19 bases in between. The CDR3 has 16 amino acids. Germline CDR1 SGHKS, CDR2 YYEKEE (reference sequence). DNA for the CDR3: TGTGCCAGCAGCCTAACCCCGACTTCTCCTTATCAGCCCCAGCATTTT. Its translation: CASSLTPTSPYQPQHF.

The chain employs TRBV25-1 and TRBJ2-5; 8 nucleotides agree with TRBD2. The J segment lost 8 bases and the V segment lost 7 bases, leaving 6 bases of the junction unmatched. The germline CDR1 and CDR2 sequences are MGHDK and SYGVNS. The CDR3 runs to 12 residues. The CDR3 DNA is TGTGCCAGCAAGGGCGGGGGGCGTACCCAGTACTTC. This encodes CASKGGGRTQYF.

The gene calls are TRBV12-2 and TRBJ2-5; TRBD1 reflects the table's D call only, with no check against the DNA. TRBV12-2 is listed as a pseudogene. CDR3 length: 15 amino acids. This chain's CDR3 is CASRPRQGNRETQYF. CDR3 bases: TGTGCAAGTCGTCCCAGACAGGGTAACAGGGAGACCCAGTACTTC.

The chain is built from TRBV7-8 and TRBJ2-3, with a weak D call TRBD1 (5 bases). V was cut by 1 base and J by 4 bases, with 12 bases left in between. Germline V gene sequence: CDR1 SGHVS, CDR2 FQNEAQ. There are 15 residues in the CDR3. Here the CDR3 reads CASSLVATAPDTQYF. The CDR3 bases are TGTGCCAGCAGCTTAGTTGCGACAGCCCCAGATACGCAGTATTTT.

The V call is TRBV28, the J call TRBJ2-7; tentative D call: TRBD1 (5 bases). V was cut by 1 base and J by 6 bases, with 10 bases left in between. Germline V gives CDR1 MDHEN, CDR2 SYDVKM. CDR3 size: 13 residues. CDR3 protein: CASSLSAGREQYF. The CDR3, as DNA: TGTGCCAGCAGTTTATCGGCAGGGCGCGAGCAGTACTTC.

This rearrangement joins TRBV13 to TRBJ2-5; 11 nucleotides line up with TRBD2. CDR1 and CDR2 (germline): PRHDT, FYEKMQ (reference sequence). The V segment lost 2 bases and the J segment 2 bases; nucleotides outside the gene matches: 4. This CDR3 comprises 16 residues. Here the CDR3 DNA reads TGTGCCAGCAGCTTAAGAACTAGCGGGAGTCAAGAGACCCAGTACTTC. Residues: CASSLRTSGSQETQYF.

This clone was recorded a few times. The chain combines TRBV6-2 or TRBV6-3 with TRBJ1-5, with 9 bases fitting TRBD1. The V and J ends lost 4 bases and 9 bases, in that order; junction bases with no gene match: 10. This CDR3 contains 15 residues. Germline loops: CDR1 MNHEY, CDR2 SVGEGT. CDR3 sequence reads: CASSSTGGELGPQHF. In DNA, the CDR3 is TGTGCCAGCAGTTCCACAGGGGGCGAATTAGGGCCCCAGCATTTT.

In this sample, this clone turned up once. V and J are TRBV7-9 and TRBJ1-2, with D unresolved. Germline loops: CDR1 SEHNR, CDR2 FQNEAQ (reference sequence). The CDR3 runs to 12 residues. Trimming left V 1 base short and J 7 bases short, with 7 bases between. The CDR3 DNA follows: TGTGCCAGCAGCTTAGAGTCGGGTGGCTACACCTTC. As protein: CASSLESGGYTF.

CDR3 sequence reads: CASSQDPGLAGHNEQFF. The CDR3 DNA follows: TGCGCCAGCAGCCAAGATCCTGGACTAGCGGGGCACAATGAGCAGTTCTTC. The chain is built from TRBV4-1 and TRBJ2-1; 12 bases are a match to TRBD2. With 0 bases clipped from V and 5 bases from J, the junction kept 5 bases outside the gene matches. Germline V CDR1 and CDR2: MGHRA, YSYEKL. There are 17 residues in the CDR3.

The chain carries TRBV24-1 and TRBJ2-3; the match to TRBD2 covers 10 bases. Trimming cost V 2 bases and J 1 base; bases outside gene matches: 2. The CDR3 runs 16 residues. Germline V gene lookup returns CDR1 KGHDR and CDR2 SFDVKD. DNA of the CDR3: TGTGCCACCAGTGATTCCGGACTAGCGGGCACAGATACGCAGTATTTT. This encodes CATSDSGLAGTDTQYF.

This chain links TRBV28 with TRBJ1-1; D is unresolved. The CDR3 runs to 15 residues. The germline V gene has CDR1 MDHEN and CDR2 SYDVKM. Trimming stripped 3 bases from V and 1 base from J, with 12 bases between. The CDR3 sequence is CASSLGGDENTEAFF. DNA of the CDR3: TGTGCCAGCAGTTTGGGCGGGGATGAGAACACTGAAGCTTTCTTT.

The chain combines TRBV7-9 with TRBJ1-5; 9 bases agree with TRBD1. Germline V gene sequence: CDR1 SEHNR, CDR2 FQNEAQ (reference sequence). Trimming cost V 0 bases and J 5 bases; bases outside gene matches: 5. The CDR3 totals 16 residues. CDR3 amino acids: CASSLARTGAHQPQHF. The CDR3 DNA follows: TGTGCCAGCAGCTTAGCGAGGACAGGGGCCCATCAGCCCCAGCATTTT.

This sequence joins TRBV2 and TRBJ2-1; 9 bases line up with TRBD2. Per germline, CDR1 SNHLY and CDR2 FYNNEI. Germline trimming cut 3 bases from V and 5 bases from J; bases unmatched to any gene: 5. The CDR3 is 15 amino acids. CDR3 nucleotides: TGTGCCAGCAGTGACCGGCTAGCGGGAAACAATGAGCAGTTCTTC. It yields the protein CASSDRLAGNNEQFF.

Here the CDR3 DNA reads TGTGCCAGTAGTATCCCCGGACTAACTGGATCAGATACGCAGTATTTT. Translating gives CASSIPGLTGSDTQYF. The chain joins TRBV19 to TRBJ2-3; TRBD2 is a possible D gene (6 bases). This CDR3 comprises 16 residues. V was cut by 3 bases and J by 4 bases, with 17 bases left in between. Germline-derived CDR1 and CDR2 are LNHDA and SQIVND (reference sequence).

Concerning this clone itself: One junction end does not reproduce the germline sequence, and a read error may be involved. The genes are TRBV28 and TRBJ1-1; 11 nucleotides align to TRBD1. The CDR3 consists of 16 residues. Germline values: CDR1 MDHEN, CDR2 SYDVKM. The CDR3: CASSFGAGTGGTGAFF. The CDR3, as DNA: TGTGCCAGCAGTTTCGGAGCGGGGACAGGGGGAACTGGAGCTTTCTTT.

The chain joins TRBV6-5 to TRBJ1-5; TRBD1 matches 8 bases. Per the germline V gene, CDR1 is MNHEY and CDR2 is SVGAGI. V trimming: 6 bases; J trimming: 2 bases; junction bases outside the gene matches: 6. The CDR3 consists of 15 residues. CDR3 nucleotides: TGTGCCAGCAGATCAGGGGGCGTGGGCAATCAGCCCCAGCATTTT. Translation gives CASRSGGVGNQPQHF.

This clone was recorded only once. CDR3 DNA sequence: TGTGCCAGCTCACCACGAGGAGCGGGGGGCGTTGACGAGCAGTACTTC. Translating gives CASSPRGAGGVDEQYF. The V gene is TRBV18, the J gene TRBJ2-7; 9 nucleotides match TRBD2. The V gene end was trimmed by 1 base and the J gene end by 5 bases; junction bases not matched to a gene: 9. Germline values: CDR1 KGHSH, CDR2 LQKENI. CDR3 length: 16 residues.

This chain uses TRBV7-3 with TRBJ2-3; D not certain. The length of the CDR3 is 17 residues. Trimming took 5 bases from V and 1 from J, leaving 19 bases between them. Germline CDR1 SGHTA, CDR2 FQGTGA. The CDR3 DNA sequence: TGTGCCAGCAGCCCAGATCACCCAACCTTGGGCACAGATACGCAGTATTTT. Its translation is CASSPDHPTLGTDTQYF.

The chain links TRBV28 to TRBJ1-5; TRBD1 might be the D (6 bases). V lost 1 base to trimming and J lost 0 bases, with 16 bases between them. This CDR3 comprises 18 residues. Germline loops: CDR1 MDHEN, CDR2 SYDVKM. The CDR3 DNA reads TGTGCCAGCAGTTTATATCTCGGGACAAGCATTAGCAATCAGCCCCAGCATTTT. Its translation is CASSLYLGTSISNQPQHF.

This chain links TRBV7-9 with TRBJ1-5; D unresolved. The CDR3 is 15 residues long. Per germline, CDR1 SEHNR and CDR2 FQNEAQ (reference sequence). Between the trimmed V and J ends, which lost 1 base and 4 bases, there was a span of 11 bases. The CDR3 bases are TGTGCCAGCAGCTTAGATCAGGCTCCAAATCAGCCCCAGCATTTT. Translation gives CASSLDQAPNQPQHF.

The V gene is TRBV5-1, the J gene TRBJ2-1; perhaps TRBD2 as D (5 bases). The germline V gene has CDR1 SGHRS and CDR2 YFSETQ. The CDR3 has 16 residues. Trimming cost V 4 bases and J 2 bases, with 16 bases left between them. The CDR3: CASSPSRGPAYNEQFF. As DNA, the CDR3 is TGCGCCAGCAGCCCGAGCCGAGGGCCCGCCTACAATGAGCAGTTCTTC. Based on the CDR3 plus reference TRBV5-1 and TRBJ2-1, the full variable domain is KAGVTQTPRYLIKTRGQQVTLSCSPISGHRSVSWYQQTPGQGLQFLFEYFSETQRNKGNFPGRFSGRQFSNSRSEMNVSTLELGDSALYLCASSPSRGPAYNEQFFGPGTRLTVL.

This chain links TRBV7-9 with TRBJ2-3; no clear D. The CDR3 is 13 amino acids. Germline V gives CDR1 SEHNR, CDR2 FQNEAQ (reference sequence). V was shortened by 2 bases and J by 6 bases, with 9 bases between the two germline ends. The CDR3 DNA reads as TGTGCCAGCAGCTTACACGGTTCGGATACGCAGTATTTT. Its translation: CASSLHGSDTQYF.

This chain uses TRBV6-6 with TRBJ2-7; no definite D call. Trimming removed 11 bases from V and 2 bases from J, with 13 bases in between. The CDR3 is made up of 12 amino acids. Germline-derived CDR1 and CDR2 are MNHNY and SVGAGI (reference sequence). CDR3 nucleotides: TGTGCCGCAAGCCTAGAAGCCTACGAGCAGTACTTC. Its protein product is CAASLEAYEQYF.

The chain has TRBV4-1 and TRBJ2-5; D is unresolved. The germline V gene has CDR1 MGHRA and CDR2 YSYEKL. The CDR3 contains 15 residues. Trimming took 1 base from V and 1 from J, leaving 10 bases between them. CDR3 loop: CASSQVAPPQETQYF. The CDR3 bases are TGCGCCAGCAGCCAAGTAGCCCCGCCCCAAGAGACCCAGTACTTC.

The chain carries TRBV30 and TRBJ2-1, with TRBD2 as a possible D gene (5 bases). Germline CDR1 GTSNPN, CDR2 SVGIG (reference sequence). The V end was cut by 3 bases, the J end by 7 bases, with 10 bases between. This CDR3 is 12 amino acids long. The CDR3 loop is CAWRVGGNEQFF. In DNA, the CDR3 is TGTGCCTGGAGGGTCGGCGGGAATGAGCAGTTCTTC.

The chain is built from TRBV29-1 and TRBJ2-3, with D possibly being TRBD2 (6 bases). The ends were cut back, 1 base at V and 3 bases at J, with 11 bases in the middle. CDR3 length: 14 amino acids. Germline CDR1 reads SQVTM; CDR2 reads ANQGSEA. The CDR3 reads CSVEVAGSTDTQYF. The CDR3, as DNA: TGCAGCGTTGAAGTTGCGGGATCGACAGATACGCAGTATTTT.

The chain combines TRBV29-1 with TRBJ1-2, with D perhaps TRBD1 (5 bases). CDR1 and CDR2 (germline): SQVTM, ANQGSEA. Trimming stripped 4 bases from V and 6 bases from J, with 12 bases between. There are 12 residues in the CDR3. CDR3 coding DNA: TGCAGCGTTGGTCAGGGTGAGGATGGCTACACCTTC. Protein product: CSVGQGEDGYTF.